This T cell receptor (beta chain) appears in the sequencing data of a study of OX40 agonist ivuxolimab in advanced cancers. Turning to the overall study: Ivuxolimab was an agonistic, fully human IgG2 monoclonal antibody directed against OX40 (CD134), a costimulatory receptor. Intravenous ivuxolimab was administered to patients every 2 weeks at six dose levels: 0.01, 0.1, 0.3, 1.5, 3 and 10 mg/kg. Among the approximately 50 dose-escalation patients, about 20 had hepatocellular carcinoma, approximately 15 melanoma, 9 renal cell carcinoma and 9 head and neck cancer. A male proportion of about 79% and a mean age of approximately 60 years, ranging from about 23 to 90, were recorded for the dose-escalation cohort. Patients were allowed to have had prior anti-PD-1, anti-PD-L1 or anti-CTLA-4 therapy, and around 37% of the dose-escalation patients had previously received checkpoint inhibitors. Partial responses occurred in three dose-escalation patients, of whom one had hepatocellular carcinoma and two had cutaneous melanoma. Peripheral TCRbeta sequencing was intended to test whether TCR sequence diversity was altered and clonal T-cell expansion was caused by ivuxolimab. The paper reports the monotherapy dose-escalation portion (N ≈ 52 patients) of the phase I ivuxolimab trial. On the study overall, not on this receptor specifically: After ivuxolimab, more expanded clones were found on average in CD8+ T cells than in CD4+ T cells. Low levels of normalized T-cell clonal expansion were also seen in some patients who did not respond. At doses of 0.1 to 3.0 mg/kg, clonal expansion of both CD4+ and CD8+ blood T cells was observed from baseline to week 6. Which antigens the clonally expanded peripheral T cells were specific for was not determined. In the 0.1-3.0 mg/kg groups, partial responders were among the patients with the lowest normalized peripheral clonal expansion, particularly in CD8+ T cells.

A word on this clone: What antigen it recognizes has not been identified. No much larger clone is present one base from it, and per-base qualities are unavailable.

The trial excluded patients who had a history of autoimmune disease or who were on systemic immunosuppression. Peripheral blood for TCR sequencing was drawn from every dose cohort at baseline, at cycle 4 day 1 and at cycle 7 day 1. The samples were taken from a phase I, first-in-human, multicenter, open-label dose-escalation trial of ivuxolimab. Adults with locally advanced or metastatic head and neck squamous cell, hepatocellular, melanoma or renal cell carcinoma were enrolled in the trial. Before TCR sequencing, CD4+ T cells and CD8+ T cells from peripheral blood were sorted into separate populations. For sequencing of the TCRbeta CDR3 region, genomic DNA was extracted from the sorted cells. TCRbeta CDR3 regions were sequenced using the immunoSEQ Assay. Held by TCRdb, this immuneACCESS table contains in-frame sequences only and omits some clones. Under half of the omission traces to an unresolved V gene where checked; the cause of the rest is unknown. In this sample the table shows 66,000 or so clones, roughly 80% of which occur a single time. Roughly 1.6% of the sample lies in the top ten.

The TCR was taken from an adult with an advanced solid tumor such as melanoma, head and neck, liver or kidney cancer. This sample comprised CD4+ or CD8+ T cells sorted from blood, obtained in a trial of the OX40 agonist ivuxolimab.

The CDR3 region reads CASSLTGLGGMNTEAFF. The nucleotide sequence reads as follows: TGTGCCAGCAGTTTGACAGGCCTAGGTGGCATGAACACTGAAGCTTTCTTT. The sequence joins TRBV28 to TRBJ1-1, and the D gene may be TRBD1, 6 bases matching. The junction shows trimming of 3 bases on V and 0 bases on J, plus 17 bases between the germline ends. Reading from cysteine to phenylalanine, the CDR3 counts 17 amino acids. The sequence is cut down to CDR3 DNA, 51 bases in frame from base 1. Looking up the germline V gene yields CDR1 MDHEN and CDR2 SYDVKM.